Each of the 5 T cell receptor beta chains below was sequenced from the same sample in a study of blood T cell repertoires in COVID-19. The method was immunoSEQ multiplex PCR; TCRdb's version includes in-frame clones alone and lacks a portion of them. The table records some 200,000 clones, roughly 80% of them present only once. The sample comprised peripheral blood. All receptors derive from a human donor with acute or convalescent COVID-19. The donor label of this sample is uncertain.

In its sample, this clone was seen a few times. V gene TRBV29-1 combines with J gene TRBJ1-1, with unresolved D. The V and J ends lost 6 bases and 5 bases respectively, with 19 bases between them. This CDR3 spans 14 amino acids. Germline V gives CDR1 SQVTM, CDR2 ANQGSEA. DNA for the CDR3: TGCAGCGTGGAGACGACGGCGGGGAAGACTGAAGCTTTCTTT. It yields the protein CSVETTAGKTEAFF.

The chain has TRBV19 and TRBJ1-5; TRBD1 might be the D (5 bases). The CDR3 is made up of 15 amino acids. V dropped 4 bases and J dropped 7 bases, with 17 bases sitting between them. Germline V lookup: CDR1 LNHDA, CDR2 SQIVND (reference sequence). As DNA, the CDR3 is TGTGCCAGTAGTAGCAGGGTTGGGGTGGGCCAGCCCCAGCATTTT. This sequence encodes CASSSRVGVGQPQHF.

This clone has just a few counts. The chain's CDR3 is CASTLTGYDTEAFF. CDR3 nucleotide sequence: TGTGCCAGCACCCTGACAGGTTATGACACTGAAGCTTTCTTT. This chain connects TRBV6-5 to TRBJ1-1; tentative D call: TRBD1 (6 bases). This CDR3 contains 14 residues. CDR1 MNHEY and CDR2 SVGAGI come from the germline V gene. The V gene lost 7 bases and the J gene lost 3 bases, with 15 bases spanning the gap.

The V and J genes are TRBV18 and TRBJ2-7; 7 positions agree with TRBD1. V dropped 2 bases and J dropped 5; count of bases not matched to a gene: 6. This CDR3 has 14 residues. The germline V gene has CDR1 KGHSH and CDR2 LQKENI. DNA for the CDR3: TGTGCCAGCTCACCAGCGGCAGGGGGAGACGAGCAGTACTTC. This sequence encodes CASSPAAGGDEQYF.

This rearrangement joins TRBV6-5 to TRBJ1-4; no reliable D call. Germline lookup yields CDR1 MNHEY and CDR2 SVGAGI. This CDR3 comprises 13 residues. Trimming cost V 5 bases and J 8 bases, with 12 bases left between them. The CDR3 DNA follows: TGTGCCAGCAGTCAAAGTCTCGGGGAAAAACTGTTTTTT. Translated, it gives CASSQSLGEKLFF.